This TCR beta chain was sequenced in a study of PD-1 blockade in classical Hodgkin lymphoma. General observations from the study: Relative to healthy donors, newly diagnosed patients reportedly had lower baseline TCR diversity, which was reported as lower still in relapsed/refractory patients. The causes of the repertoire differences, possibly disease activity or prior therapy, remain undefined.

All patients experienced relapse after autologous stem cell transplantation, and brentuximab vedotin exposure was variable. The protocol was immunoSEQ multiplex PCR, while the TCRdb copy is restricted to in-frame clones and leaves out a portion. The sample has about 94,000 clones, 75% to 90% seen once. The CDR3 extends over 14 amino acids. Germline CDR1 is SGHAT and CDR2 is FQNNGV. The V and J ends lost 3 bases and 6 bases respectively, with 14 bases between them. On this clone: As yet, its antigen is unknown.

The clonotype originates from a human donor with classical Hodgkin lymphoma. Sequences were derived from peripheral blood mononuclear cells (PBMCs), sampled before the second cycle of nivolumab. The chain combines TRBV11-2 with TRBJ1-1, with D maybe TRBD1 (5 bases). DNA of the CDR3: TGTGCCAGCAGCTTGGTGCAGGGACTGTCTGAAGCTTTCTTT. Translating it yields CASSLVQGLSEAFF.